The subject of this entry is one T cell receptor beta chain. These data are taken from a study of T cell changes during pregnancy in multiple sclerosis. Trimming stripped 5 bases from V and 7 bases from J, with 15 bases between. Germline CDR1 and CDR2: SEHNR and FQNEAQ (reference sequence). The CDR3 extends over 13 amino acids. Repertoires were generated with immunoSEQ multiplex PCR, while TCRdb's copy carries only in-frame clones and drops some. There are more than 35,000 clones in the sample; roughly nine tenths occur only once, and less than 0.5% lies in the top ten. The TCR was taken from a female donor in good health, enrolled as a control in a pregnancy study. This chain connects TRBV7-9 to TRBJ2-7, with D uncertain. This material consisted of CD4+ T cells from peripheral blood mononuclear cells, taken in the third trimester of pregnancy. As DNA, the CDR3 is TGTGCCAGCAGCCGATCGTCCGGTGAGGAGCAGTACTTC. This sequence encodes CASSRSSGEEQYF.